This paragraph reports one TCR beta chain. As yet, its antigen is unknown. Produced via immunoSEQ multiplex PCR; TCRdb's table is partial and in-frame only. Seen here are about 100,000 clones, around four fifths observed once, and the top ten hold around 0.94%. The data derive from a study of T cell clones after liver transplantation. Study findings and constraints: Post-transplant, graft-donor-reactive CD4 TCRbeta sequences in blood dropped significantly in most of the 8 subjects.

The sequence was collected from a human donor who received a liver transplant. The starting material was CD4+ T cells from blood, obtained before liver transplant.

The CDR3 protein is CASSLAFQGETQYF. The CDR3 DNA follows: TGCGCCAGCAGCCTGGCCTTTCAGGGGGAGACCCAGTACTTC. The rearrangement uses TRBV4-1 and TRBJ2-5; maybe TRBD1 (6 bases). The length of the CDR3 is 14 residues. Germline V lookup: CDR1 MGHRA, CDR2 YSYEKL. V lost 4 bases and J lost 5, with 14 bases in between.